These T cell receptor beta chains were read from a single sample in a study of blood T cell repertoires in COVID-19. Sequencing used immunoSEQ multiplex PCR; TCRdb keeps in-frame clones, though not all of them. The repertoire holds a few hundred thousand clones, with 70% to 85% as singletons. The sequencing input was peripheral blood. These receptors originate from a human donor in a cohort sampled during active COVID-19. The CDR3 runs from the conserved cysteine through the conserved F or W. D genes are given only for firm matches. Some rows have no size entry. The others give once, few or many, or a class for an expanded clone.

size: -
J: TRBJ2-3
V: TRBV4-1
D: -
CDR3: CASSRMGLSTDTQYF
DNA: TGCGCCAGCAGCCGTATGGGACTTAGCACAGATACGCAGTATTTT

size: -
J: TRBJ2-7
V: TRBV19
D: TRBD1
CDR3: CASSLTSGTVSSYEQYF
DNA: TGTGCCAGTAGTTTAACCTCCGGGACAGTTAGCTCCTACGAGCAGTACTTC

size: -
J: TRBJ2-5
V: TRBV27
D: -
CDR3: CASSLMEAGETQYF
DNA: TGTGCCAGCAGCCTAATGGAAGCGGGAGAGACCCAGTACTTC

size: -
J: TRBJ1-5
V: TRBV6-2/TRBV6-3
D: -
CDR3: CASSYSIMPQHF
DNA: TGTGCCAGCAGTTACTCAATCATGCCCCAGCATTTT

size: -
J: TRBJ1-1
V: TRBV7-9
D: TRBD1
CDR3: CASSLVSGQGQSEAFF
DNA: TGTGCCAGCAGCTTAGTATCCGGACAGGGGCAATCTGAAGCTTTCTTT

size: -
J: TRBJ2-7
V: TRBV28
D: TRBD1
CDR3: CASSSTGGSFLEQYF
DNA: TGTGCCAGCAGTTCGACAGGGGGTTCATTCCTCGAGCAGTACTTC

size: -
J: TRBJ2-2
V: TRBV28
D: -
CDR3: CASRLNREYQLFF
DNA: TGTGCCAGCAGACTCAACCGGGAATACCAGCTGTTTTTT

size: -
J: TRBJ2-1
V: TRBV28
D: TRBD2
CDR3: CASRPGGGSYNEQFF
DNA: TGTGCCAGCAGGCCCGGGGGGGGTTCCTACAATGAGCAGTTCTTC

size: -
J: TRBJ1-1
V: TRBV28
D: -
CDR3: CASSRPRVQNTEAFF
DNA: TGTGCCAGCAGTCGTCCCAGGGTACAGAACACTGAAGCTTTCTTT

size: few
J: TRBJ2-7
V: TRBV7-9
D: -
CDR3: CASSPLHSYEQYF
DNA: TGTGCCAGCAGCCCTCTTCACAGCTACGAGCAGTACTTC

size: once
J: TRBJ2-3
V: TRBV24-1
D: -
CDR3: CATSSTDTQYF
DNA: TGTGCCACTAGCAGCACAGATACGCAGTATTTT

size: -
J: TRBJ2-2
V: TRBV5-1
D: TRBD1
CDR3: CASSLGQGMTGELFF
DNA: TGCGCCAGCAGCTTGGGACAGGGTATGACCGGGGAGCTGTTTTTT

size: -
J: TRBJ2-7
V: TRBV5-6
D: TRBD1
CDR3: CASSFGTGSSYEQYF
DNA: TGTGCCAGCAGCTTCGGGACAGGGTCTTCCTACGAGCAGTACTTC

size: -
J: TRBJ2-7
V: TRBV12-3/TRBV12-4
D: -
CDR3: CASSLGAYEQYF
DNA: TGTGCCAGCAGTTTGGGAGCGTACGAGCAGTACTTC

size: -
J: TRBJ2-2
V: TRBV11-2
D: TRBD2
CDR3: CASSFRGAGDPGELFF
DNA: TGTGCCAGCAGCTTTAGGGGAGCGGGAGATCCCGGGGAGCTGTTTTTT

size: few
J: TRBJ2-7
V: TRBV24-1
D: TRBD1
CDR3: CATSDPGQAEQYF
DNA: TGTGCCACCAGTGATCCGGGACAGGCCGAGCAGTACTTC

size: -
J: TRBJ1-6
V: TRBV2
D: -
CDR3: CASSEAQAGLGSPLHF
DNA: TGTGCCAGCAGTGAAGCGCAGGCAGGGTTGGGTTCACCCCTCCACTTT

size: once
J: TRBJ2-7
V: TRBV28
D: TRBD1
CDR3: CASSAGTGIYEQYF
DNA: TGTGCCAGCAGTGCCGGGACAGGAATTTACGAGCAGTACTTC

size: few
J: TRBJ2-7
V: TRBV15
D: -
CDR3: CATSRVEGPSYEQYF
DNA: TGTGCCACCAGCAGAGTTGAGGGTCCCTCCTACGAGCAGTACTTC

size: -
J: TRBJ1-1
V: TRBV18
D: -
CDR3: CASSPPGRANTEAFF
DNA: TGTGCCAGCTCACCACCCGGCAGGGCTAACACTGAAGCTTTCTTT

size: -
J: TRBJ2-1
V: TRBV6-5
D: TRBD1
CDR3: CASSSGTGGFNEQFF
DNA: TGTGCCAGCAGTTCAGGGACAGGGGGATTCAATGAGCAGTTCTTC

size: -
J: TRBJ2-5
V: TRBV19
D: TRBD1
CDR3: CASRRTGHETQYF
DNA: TGTGCCAGTAGGCGGACAGGGCACGAGACCCAGTACTTC

size: -
J: TRBJ2-1
V: TRBV27
D: TRBD2
CDR3: CASSLGTTYNEQFF
DNA: TGTGCCAGCAGTTTAGGGACTACGTACAATGAGCAGTTCTTC

size: -
J: TRBJ2-5
V: TRBV7-2
D: -
CDR3: CASSLTPTPANQETQYF
DNA: TGTGCCAGCAGCTTAACACCGACTCCTGCCAACCAAGAGACCCAGTACTTC

size: -
J: TRBJ2-1
V: TRBV27
D: -
CDR3: CASSLRAGVTRGRGYNEQFF
DNA: TGTGCCAGCAGTTTAAGGGCGGGGGTGACTAGGGGGAGGGGTTACAATGAGCAGTTCTTC

size: -
J: TRBJ2-3
V: TRBV27
D: TRBD1
CDR3: CASTKGQGETDTQYF
DNA: TGTGCCAGCACCAAGGGACAGGGGGAAACAGATACGCAGTATTTT

size: -
J: TRBJ1-1
V: TRBV6-5
D: -
CDR3: CASRREGTQNTEAFF
DNA: TGTGCCAGCAGGAGGGAGGGGACACAGAACACTGAAGCTTTCTTT

size: -
J: TRBJ2-1
V: TRBV3-1/TRBV3-2
D: TRBD1
CDR3: CASSQPGQGREQFF
DNA: TGTGCCAGCAGCCAGCCGGGACAGGGAAGGGAGCAGTTCTTC

size: -
J: TRBJ2-1
V: TRBV6-1
D: -
CDR3: CASSETTLGEQFF
DNA: TGTGCCAGCAGTGAAACTACCCTTGGTGAGCAGTTCTTC

size: -
J: TRBJ1-3
V: TRBV15
D: TRBD1
CDR3: CATSNLPRDRGHTIYF
DNA: TGTGCCACCAGCAACTTACCGCGGGACAGGGGGCACACCATATATTTT

size: -
J: TRBJ2-5
V: TRBV7-2
D: TRBD1
CDR3: CASSVGWTGGLETQYF
DNA: TGTGCCAGCAGCGTAGGCTGGACAGGGGGATTGGAGACCCAGTACTTC

size: few
J: TRBJ2-7
V: TRBV27
D: -
CDR3: CASSSLSVSVNEQYF
DNA: TGTGCCAGCAGTTCCCTCTCTGTTAGCGTCAACGAGCAGTACTTC

size: -
J: TRBJ1-5
V: TRBV2
D: -
CDR3: CASTRRVDQPQHF
DNA: TGTGCCAGCACTCGCAGGGTGGATCAGCCCCAGCATTTT

size: -
J: TRBJ2-3
V: TRBV5-1
D: -
CDR3: CASSFMDTQYF
DNA: TGCGCCAGCAGCTTCATGGATACGCAGTATTTT

size: -
J: TRBJ2-1
V: TRBV19
D: TRBD1
CDR3: CASTRPGQGFNEQFF
DNA: TGTGCCAGTACGCGCCCGGGACAGGGATTCAATGAGCAGTTCTTC

size: -
J: TRBJ2-2
V: TRBV25-1
D: TRBD1
CDR3: CASKLRDRGRTGELFF
DNA: TGTGCCAGCAAGCTTCGGGACAGGGGGCGAACCGGGGAGCTGTTTTTT

size: -
J: TRBJ2-7
V: TRBV19
D: TRBD1
CDR3: CASRTGQGSEEQYF
DNA: TGTGCCAGTAGGACTGGACAGGGGTCAGAGGAGCAGTACTTC